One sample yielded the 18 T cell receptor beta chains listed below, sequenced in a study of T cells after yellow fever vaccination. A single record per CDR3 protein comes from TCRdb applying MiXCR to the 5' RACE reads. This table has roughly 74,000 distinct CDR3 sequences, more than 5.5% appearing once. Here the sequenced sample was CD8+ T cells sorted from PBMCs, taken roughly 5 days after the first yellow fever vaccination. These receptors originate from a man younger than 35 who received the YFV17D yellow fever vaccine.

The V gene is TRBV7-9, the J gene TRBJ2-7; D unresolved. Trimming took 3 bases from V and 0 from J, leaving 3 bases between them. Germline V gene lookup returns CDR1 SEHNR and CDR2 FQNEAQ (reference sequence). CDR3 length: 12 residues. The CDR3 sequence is CASSFNSYEQYV. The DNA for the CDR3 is TGTGCCAGCAGCTTTAACTCCTACGAGCAGTACGTC.

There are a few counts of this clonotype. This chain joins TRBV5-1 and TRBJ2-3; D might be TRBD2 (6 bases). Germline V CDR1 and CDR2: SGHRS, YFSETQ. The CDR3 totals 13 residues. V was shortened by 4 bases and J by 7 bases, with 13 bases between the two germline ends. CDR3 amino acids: CASSGAEGYTQYF. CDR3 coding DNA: TGCGCCAGCAGCGGGGCGGAGGGGTATACGCAGTATTTT.

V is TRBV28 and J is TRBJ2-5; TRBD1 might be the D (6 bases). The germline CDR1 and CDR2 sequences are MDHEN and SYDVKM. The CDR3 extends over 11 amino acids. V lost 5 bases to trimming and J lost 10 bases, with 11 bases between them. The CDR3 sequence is CASSPDRNQYF. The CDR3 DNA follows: TGTGCCAGCAGTCCCGACAGGAACCAGTACTTC.

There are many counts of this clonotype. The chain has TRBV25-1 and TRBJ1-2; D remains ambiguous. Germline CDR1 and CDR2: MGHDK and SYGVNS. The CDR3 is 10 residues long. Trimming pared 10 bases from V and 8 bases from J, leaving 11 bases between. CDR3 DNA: TGTGCCACCGAGGGTCGGGGCTACACCTTC. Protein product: CATEGRGYTF.

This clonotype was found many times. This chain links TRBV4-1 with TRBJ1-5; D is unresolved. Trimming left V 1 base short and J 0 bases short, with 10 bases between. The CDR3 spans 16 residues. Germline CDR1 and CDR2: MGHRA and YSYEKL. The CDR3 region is CASSQGGGPSNQPQHF. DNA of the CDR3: TGCGCCAGCAGCCAAGGGGGTGGGCCTAGCAATCAGCCCCAGCATTTT.

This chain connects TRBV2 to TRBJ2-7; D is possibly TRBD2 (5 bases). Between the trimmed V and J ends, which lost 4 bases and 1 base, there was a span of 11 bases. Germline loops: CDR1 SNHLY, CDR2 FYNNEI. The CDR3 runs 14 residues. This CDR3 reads CASSALALSYEQYV. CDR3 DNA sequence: TGTGCCAGCAGTGCATTAGCGTTATCCTACGAGCAGTACGTC.

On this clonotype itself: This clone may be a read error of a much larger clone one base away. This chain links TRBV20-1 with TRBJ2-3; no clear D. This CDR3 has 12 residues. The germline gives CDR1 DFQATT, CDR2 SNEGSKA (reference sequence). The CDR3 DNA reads TGCACCGGAGAGGATTACACAGATACGCAGTATTTT. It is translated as CTGEDYTDTQYF.

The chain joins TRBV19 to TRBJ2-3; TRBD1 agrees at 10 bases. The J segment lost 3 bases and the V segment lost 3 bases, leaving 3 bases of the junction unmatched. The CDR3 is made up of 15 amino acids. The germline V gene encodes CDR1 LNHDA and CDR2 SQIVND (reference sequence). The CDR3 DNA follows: TGTGCCAGTAGTATCTGGACAGGGGGGACAGATACGCAGTATTTT. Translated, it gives CASSIWTGGTDTQYF. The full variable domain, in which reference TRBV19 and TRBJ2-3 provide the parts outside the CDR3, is DGGITQSPKYLFRKEGQNVTLSCEQNLNHDAMYWYRQDPGQGLRLIYYSQIVNDFQKGDIAEGYSVSREKKESFPLTVTSAQKNPTAFYLCASSIWTGGTDTQYFGPGTRLTVL.

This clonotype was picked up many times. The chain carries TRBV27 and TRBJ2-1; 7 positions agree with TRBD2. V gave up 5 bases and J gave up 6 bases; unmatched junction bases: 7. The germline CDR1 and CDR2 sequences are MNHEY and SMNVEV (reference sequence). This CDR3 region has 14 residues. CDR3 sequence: CASSPVTSLNEQFF. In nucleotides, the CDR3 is TGTGCCAGCAGTCCCGTGACTAGCCTCAATGAGCAGTTCTTC.

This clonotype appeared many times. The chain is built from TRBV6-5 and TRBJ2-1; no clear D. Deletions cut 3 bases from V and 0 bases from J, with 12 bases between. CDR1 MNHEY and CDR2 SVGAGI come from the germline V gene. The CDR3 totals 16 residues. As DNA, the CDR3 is TGTGCCAGCAGTTATCTCCAGGCGAGCTCCTACAATGAGCAGTTCTTC. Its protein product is CASSYLQASSYNEQFF.

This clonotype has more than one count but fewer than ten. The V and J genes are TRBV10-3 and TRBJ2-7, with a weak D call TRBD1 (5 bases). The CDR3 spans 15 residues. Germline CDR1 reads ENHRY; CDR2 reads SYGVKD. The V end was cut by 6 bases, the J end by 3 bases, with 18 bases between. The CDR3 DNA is TGTGCCATCAGAGTAGGACACCGTGAGAGCTACGAGCAGTACTTC. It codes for CAIRVGHRESYEQYF.

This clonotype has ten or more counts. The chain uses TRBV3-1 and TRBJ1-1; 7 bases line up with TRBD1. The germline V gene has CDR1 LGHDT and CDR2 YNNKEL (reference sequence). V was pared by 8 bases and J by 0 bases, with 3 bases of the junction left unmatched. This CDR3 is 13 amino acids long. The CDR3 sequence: CASQQGMNTEAFF. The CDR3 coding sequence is TGTGCCAGCCAACAGGGGATGAACACTGAAGCTTTCTTT.

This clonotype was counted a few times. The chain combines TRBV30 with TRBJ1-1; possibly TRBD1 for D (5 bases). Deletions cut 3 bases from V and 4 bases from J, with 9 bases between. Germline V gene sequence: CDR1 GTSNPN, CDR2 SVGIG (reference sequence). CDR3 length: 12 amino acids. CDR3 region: CAWSREGTEAFF. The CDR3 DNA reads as TGTGCCTGGAGCAGGGAAGGCACTGAAGCTTTCTTT.

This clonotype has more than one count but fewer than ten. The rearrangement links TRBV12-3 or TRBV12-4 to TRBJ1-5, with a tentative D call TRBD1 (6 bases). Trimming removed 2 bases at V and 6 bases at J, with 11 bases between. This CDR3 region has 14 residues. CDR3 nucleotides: TGTGCCAGCAGTTTAATCGGGGGCGGTCAGCCCCAGCATTTT. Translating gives CASSLIGGGQPQHF.

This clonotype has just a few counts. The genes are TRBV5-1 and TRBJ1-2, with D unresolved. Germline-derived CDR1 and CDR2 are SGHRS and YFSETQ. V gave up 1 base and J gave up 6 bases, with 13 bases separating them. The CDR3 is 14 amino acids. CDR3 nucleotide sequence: TGCGCCAGCAGCTTGTCCGTGCGGGCTGATGGCTACACCTTC. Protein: CASSLSVRADGYTF.

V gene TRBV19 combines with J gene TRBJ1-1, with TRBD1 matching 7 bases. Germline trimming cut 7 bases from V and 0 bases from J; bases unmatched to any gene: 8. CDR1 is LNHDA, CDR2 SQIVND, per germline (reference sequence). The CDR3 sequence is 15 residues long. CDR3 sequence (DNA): TGTGCCAGTATCCGGGACAGCACCATGAACACTGAAGCTTTCTTT. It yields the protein CASIRDSTMNTEAFF.

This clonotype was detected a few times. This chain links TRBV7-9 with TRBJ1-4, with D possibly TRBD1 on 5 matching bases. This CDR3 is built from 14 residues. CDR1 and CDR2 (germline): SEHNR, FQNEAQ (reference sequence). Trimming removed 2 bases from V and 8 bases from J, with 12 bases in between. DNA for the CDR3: TGTGCCAGCAGCTTACAGGGCACTTGGGAAAAACTGTTTTTT. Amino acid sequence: CASSLQGTWEKLFF.

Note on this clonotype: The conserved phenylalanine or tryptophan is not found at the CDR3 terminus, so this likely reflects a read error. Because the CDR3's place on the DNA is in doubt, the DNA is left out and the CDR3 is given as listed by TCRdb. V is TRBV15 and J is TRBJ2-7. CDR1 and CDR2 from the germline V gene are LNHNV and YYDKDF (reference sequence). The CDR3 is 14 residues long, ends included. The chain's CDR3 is CATSRDNLDADALY.